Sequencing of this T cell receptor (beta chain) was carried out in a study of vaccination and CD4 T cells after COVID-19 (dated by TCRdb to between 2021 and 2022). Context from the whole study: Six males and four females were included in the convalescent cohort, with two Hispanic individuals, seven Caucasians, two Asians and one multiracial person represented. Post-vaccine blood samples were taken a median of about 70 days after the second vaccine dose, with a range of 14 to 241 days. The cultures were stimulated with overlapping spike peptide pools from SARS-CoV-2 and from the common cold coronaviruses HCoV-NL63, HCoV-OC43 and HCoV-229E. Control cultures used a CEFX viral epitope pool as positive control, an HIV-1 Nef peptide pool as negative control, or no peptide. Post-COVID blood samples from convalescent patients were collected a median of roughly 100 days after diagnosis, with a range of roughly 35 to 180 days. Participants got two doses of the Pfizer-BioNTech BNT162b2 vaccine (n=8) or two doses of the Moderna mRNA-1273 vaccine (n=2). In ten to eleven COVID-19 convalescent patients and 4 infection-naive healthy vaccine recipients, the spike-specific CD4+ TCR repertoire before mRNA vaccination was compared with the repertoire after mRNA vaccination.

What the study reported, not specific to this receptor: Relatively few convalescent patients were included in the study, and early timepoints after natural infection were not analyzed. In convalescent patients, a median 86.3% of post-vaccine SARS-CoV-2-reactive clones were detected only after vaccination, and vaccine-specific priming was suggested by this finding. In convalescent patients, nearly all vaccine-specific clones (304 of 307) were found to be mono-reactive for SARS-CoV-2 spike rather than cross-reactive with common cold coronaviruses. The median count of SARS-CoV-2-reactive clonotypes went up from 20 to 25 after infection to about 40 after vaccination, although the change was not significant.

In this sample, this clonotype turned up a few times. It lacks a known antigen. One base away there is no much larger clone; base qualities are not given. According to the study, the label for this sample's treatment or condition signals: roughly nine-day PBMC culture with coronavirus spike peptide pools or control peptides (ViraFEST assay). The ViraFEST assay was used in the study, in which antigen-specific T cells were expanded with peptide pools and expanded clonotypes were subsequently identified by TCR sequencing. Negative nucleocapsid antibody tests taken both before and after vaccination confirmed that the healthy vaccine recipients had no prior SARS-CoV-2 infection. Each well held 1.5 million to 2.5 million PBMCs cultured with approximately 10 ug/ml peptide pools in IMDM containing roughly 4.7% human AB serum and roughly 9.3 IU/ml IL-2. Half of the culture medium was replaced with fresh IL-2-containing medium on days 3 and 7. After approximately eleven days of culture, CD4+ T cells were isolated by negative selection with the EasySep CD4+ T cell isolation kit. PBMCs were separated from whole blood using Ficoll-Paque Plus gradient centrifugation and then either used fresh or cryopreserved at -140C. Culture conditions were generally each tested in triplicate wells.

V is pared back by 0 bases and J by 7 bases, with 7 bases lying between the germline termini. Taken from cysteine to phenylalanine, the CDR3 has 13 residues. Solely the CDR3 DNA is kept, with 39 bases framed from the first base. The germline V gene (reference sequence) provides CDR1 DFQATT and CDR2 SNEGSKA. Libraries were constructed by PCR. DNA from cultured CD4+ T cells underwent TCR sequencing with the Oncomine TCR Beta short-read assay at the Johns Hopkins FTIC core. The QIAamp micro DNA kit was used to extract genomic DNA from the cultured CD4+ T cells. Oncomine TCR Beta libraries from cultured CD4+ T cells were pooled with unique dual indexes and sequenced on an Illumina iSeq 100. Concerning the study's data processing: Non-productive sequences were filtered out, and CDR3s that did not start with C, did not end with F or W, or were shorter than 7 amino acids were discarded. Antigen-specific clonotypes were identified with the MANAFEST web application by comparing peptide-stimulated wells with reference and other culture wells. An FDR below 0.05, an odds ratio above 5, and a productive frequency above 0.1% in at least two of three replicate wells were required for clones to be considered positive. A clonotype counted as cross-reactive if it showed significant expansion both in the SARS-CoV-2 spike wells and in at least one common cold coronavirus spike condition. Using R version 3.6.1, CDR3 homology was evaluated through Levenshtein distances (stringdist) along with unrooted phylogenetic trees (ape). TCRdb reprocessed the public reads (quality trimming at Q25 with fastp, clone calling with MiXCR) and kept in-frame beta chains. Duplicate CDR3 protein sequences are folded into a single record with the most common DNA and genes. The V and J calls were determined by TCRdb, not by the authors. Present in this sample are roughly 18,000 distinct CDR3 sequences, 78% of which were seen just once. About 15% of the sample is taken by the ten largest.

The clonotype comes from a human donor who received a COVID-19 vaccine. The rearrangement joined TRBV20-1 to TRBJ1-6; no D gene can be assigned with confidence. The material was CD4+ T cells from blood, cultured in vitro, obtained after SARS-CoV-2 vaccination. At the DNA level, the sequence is TGCAGTGCTAGAGATTCCCCCAATTCACCCCTCCACTTT. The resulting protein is CSARDSPNSPLHF.